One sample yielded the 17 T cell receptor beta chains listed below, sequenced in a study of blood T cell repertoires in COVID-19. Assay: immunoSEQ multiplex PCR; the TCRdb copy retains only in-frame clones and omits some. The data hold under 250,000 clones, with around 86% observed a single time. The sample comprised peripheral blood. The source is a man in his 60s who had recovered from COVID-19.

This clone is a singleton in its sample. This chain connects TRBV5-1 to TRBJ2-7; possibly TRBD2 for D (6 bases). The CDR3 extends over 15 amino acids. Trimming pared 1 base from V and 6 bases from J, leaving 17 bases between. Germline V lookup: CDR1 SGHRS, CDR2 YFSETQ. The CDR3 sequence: CASSLMGTRGTEQYF. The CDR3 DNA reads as TGCGCCAGCAGCTTGATGGGGACCCGGGGGACCGAGCAGTACTTC. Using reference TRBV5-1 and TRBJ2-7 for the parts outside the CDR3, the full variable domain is KAGVTQTPRYLIKTRGQQVTLSCSPISGHRSVSWYQQTPGQGLQFLFEYFSETQRNKGNFPGRFSGRQFSNSRSEMNVSTLELGDSALYLCASSLMGTRGTEQYFGPGTRLTVT.

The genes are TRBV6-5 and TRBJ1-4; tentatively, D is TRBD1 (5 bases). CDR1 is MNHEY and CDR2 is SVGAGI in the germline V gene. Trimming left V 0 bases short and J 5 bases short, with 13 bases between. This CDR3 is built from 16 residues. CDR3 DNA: TGTGCCAGCAGTTACTCCCCTCCGGGGGGGAATGAAAAACTGTTTTTT. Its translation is CASSYSPPGGNEKLFF.

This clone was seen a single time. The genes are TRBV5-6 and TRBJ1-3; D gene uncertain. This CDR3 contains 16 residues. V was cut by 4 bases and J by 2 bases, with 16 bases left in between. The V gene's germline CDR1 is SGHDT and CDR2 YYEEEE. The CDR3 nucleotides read TGTGCCAGCAGCCCTGGTGCCAGGCAAACTGGAAACACCATATATTTT. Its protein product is CASSPGARQTGNTIYF.

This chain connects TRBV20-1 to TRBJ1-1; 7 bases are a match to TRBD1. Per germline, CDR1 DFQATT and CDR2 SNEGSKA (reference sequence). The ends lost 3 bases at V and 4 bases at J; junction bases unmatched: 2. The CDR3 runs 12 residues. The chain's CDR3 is CSASSGGTEAFF. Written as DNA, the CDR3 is TGCAGTGCTAGTTCAGGGGGCACTGAAGCTTTCTTT.

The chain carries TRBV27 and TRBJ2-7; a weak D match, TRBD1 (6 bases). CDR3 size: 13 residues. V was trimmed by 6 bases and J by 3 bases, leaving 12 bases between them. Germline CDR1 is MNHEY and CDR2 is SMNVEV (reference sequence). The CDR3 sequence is CASSYTGNYEQYF. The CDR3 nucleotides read TGTGCCAGCAGCTACACAGGGAACTACGAGCAGTACTTC.

The CDR3: CASRSGSDTEAFF. The CDR3 DNA is TGTGCCAGTAGATCAGGGTCGGACACTGAAGCTTTCTTT. J is TRBJ1-1 and V is TRBV19, with D tentatively TRBD1 (5 bases). The V gene lost 6 bases and the J gene lost 3 bases, with 11 bases spanning the gap. The CDR3 has 13 amino acids. CDR1 and CDR2 from the germline V gene are LNHDA and SQIVND (reference sequence).

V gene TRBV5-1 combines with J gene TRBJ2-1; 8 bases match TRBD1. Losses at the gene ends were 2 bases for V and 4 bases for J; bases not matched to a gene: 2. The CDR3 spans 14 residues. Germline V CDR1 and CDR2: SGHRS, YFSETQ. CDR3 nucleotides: TGCGCCAGCAGCTTTGGACAGGGATACAATGAGCAGTTCTTC. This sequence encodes CASSFGQGYNEQFF.

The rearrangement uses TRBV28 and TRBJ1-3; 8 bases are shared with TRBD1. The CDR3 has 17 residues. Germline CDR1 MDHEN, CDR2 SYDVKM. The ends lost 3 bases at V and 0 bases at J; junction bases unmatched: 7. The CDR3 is CASSFSGQAYSGNTIYF. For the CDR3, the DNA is TGTGCCAGCAGTTTCTCGGGACAGGCTTACTCTGGAAACACCATATATTTT.

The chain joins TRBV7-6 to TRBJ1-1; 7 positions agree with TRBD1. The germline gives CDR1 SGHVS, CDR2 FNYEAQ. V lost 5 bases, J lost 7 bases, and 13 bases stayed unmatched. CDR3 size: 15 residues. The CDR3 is CASSPEAGQRVEAFF. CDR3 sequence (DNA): TGTGCCAGCAGCCCAGAGGCGGGACAGAGAGTTGAAGCTTTCTTT.

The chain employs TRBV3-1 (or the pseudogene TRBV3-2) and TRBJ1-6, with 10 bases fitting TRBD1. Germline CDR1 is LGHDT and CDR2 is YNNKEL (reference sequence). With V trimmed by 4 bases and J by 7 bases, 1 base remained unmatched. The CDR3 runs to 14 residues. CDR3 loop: CASSLGQGNSPLHF. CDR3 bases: TGTGCCAGCAGCCTGGGACAGGGGAATTCACCCCTCCACTTT.

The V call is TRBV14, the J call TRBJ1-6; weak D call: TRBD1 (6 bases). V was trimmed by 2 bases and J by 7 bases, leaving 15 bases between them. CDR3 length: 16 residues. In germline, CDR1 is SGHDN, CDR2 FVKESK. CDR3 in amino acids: CASSQRLGGGNSPLHF. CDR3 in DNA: TGTGCCAGCAGCCAACGGCTAGGGGGGGGGAATTCACCCCTCCACTTT.

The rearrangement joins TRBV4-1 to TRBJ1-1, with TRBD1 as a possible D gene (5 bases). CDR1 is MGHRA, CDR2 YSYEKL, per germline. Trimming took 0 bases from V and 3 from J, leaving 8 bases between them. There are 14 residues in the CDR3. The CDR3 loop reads CASSQEVQDTEAFF. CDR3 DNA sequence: TGCGCCAGCAGCCAAGAAGTACAGGACACTGAAGCTTTCTTT.

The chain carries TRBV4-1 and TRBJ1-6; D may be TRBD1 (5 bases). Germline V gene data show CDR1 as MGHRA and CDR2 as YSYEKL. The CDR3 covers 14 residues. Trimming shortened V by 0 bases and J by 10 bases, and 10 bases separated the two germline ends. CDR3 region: CASSQEGGLSPLHF. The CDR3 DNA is TGCGCCAGCAGCCAAGAGGGGGGACTCTCACCCCTCCACTTT.

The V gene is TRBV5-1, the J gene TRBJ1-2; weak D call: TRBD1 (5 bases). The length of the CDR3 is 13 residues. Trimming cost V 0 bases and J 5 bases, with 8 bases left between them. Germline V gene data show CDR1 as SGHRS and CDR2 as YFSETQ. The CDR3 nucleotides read TGCGCCAGCAGCTTGGAGGGGAAGTATGGCTACACCTTC. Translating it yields CASSLEGKYGYTF.

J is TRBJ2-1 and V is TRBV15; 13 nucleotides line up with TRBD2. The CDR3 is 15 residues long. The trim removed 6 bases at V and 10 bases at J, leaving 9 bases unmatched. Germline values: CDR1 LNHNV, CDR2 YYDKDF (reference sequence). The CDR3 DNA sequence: TGTGCCACCAGTCAACTCGGACTAGCGGGAGTCGAGCAGTTCTTC. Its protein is CATSQLGLAGVEQFF. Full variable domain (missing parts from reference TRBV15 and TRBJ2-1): DAMVIQNPRYQVTQFGKPVTLSCSQTLNHNVMYWYQQKSSQAPKLLFHYYDKDFNNEADTPDNFQSRRPNTSFCFLDIRSPGLGDTAMYLCATSQLGLAGVEQFFGPGTRLTVL.

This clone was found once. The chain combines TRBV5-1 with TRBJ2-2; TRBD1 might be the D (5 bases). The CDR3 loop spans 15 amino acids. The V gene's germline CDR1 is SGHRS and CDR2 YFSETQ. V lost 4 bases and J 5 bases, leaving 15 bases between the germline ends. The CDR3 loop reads CASSPRTSNTGELFF. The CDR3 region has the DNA TGCGCCAGCAGCCCGCGGACAAGTAATACCGGGGAGCTGTTTTTT. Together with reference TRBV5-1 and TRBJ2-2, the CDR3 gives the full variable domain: KAGVTQTPRYLIKTRGQQVTLSCSPISGHRSVSWYQQTPGQGLQFLFEYFSETQRNKGNFPGRFSGRQFSNSRSEMNVSTLELGDSALYLCASSPRTSNTGELFFGEGSRLTVL.

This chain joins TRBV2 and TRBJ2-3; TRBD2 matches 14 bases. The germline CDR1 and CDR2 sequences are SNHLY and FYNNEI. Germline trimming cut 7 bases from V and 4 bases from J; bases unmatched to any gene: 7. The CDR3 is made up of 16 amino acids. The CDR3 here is CASTAGLAGAADTQYF. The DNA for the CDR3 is TGTGCCAGCACCGCGGGACTAGCGGGAGCCGCAGATACGCAGTATTTT.